What follows describes a single T cell receptor (beta chain). Its antigen remains unknown. Germline and junction disagree at one end, which may indicate a read error. Per germline, CDR1 SEHNR and CDR2 FQNEAQ (reference sequence). The length of the CDR3 is 12 residues. The data were taken from a study of cytomegalovirus exposure and HLA in healthy donors. A multiplex PCR was run with 60 Vbeta primers and 13 Jbeta primers. Profiled with immunoSEQ multiplex PCR; TCRdb holds only in-frame clones, not every one. This sample has tens of thousands of clones; about 80% occur once, and the top ten carry 1.4%. Study-wide results and caveats: Across donors, most TCRs were seen rarely, yet some public ones were widespread. Investigators reported approximately 150 TCR beta chains as tied to cytomegalovirus.

Source material: PBMCs. This sequence was found in a female donor in good health and CMV-seronegative. This chain uses TRBV7-9 with TRBJ2-5, with TRBD2 matching over 7 bases. The CDR3 nucleotides read TGTTCCAGCAGCAACGGGAGGGAGACCCAGTACTTC. Amino acid sequence: CSSSNGRETQYF.